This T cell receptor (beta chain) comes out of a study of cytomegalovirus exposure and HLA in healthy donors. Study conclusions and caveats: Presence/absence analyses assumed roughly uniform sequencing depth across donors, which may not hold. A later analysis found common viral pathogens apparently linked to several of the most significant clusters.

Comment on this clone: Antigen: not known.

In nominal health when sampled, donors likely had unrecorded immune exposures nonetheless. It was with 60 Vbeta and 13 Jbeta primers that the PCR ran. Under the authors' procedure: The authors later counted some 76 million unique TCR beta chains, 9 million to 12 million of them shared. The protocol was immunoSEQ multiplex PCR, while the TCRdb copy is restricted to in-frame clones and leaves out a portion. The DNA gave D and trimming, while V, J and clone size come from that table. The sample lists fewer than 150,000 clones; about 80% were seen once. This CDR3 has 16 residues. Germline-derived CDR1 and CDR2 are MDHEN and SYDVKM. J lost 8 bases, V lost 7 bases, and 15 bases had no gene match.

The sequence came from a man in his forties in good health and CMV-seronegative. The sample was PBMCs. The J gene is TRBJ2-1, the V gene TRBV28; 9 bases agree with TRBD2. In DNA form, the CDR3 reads TGTGCCAGCATCTCCGGAGGGGCTAGCGGGGTCTATGAGCAGTTCTTC. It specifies CASISGGASGVYEQFF.